This T cell receptor beta chain came from a study of shared clonotypes between healthy human individuals. Study information: Three plates were used per donor for CD4 naive, three for CD4 memory, two for CD8 naive and one for CD8 memory.

Naive CD8 populations comprised CD45RO-negative cells positively selected for CCR7, excluding terminally differentiated effector memory CD45RA+ cells. V was shortened by 6 bases and J by 6 bases, with 12 bases between the two germline ends. The CDR3 consists of 12 residues. Germline loops: CDR1 MNHEY, CDR2 SMNVEV (reference sequence). Replicate sorted-subset PCRs were loaded with around 220 ng DNA, 30,000 to 35,000 T cell genomes. Libraries were prepared by immunoSEQ multiplex PCR; TCRdb keeps only in-frame clonotypes and omits some of them. The sample yields roughly 2.1 million clones, more than 85% seen once.

The sample taken for sequencing was naive CD8+ T cells from PBMCs. This chain joins TRBV27 and TRBJ2-7, with a tentative D call TRBD1 (6 bases). The sequence was obtained from a man younger than 30 in good health. Some clones in this sample may be carry-over from other donors' samples. CDR3 nucleotide sequence: TGTGCCAGCAGAACACAGGGTACCGAGCAGTACTTC. It is translated as CASRTQGTEQYF.